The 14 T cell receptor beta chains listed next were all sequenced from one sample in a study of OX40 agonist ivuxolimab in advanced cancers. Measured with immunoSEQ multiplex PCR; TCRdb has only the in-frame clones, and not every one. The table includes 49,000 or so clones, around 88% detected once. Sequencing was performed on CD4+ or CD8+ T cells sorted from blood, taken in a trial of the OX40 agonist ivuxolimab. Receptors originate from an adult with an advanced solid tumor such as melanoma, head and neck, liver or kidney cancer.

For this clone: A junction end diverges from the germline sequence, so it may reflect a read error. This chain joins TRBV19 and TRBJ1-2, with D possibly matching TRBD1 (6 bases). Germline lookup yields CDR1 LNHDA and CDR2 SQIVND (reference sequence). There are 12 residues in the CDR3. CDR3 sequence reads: CASSIGDNNNYF. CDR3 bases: TGTGCCAGTAGTATCGGGGACAACAACAACTACTTC. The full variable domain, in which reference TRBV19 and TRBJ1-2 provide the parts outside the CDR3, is DGGITQSPKYLFRKEGQNVTLSCEQNLNHDAMYWYRQDPGQGLRLIYYSQIVNDFQKGDIAEGYSVSREKKESFPLTVTSAQKNPTAFYLCASSIGDNNNYFGSGTRLTVV.

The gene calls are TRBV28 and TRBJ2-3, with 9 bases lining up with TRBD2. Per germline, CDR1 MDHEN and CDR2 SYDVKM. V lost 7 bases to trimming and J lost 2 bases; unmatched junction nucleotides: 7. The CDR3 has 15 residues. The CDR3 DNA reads TGTGCCAGCAACCCCGGGACTAGCCCCACAGATACGCAGTATTTT. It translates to CASNPGTSPTDTQYF.

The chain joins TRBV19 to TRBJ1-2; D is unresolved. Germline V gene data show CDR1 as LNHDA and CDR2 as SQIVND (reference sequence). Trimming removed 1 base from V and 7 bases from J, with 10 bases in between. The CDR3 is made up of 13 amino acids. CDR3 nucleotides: TGTGCCAGTAGTATAGTCTCCTATGGTGGCTACACCTTC. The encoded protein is CASSIVSYGGYTF.

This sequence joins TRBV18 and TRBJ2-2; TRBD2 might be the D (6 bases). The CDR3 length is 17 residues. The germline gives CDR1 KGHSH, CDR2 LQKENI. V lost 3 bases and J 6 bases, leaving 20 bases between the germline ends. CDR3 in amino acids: CASSPSTSPIGSGELFF. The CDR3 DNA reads TGTGCCAGCTCACCCAGTACTAGCCCAATTGGTTCCGGGGAGCTGTTTTTT.

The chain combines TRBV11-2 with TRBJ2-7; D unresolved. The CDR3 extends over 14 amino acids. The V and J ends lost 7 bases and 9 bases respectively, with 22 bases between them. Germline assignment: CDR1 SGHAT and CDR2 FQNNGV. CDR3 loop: CASNVANVKGAQYF. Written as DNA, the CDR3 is TGTGCCAGCAACGTCGCGAACGTCAAGGGCGCGCAGTACTTC.

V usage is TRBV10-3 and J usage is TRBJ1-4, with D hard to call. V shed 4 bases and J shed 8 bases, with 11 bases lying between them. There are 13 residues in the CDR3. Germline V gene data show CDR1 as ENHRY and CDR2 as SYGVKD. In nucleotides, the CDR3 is TGTGCCATCAGTGCTCGGGCAGGAGAAAAACTGTTTTTT. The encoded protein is CAISARAGEKLFF.

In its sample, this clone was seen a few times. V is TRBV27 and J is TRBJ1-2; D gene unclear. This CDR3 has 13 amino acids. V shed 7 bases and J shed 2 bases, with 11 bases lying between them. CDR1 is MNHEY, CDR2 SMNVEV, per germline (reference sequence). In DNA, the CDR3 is TGTGCCAGCAATCGGTCGGGCAACTATGGCTACACCTTC. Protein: CASNRSGNYGYTF.

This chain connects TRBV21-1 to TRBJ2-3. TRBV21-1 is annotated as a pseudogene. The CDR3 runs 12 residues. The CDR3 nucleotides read TGTGCCAGCAGCAAAGGTGGAGATACGCAGTATTTT. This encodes CASSKGGDTQYF.

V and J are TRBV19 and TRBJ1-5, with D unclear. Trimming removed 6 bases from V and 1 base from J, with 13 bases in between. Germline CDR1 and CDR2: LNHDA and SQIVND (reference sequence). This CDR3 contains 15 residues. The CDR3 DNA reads TGTGCCAGTAGACCCCTTTTTGCCAGCAATCAGCCCCAGCATTTT. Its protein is CASRPLFASNQPQHF.

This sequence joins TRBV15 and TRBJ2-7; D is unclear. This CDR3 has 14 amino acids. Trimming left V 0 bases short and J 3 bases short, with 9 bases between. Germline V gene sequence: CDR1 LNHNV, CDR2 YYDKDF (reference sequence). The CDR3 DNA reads TGTGCCACCAGCAGAGATCGTCGCAGCTACGAGCAGTACTTC. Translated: CATSRDRRSYEQYF.

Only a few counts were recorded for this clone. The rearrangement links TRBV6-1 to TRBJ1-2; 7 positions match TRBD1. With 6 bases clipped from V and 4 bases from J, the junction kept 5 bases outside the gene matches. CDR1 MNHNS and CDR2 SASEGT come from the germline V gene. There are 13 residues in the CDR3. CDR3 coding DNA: TGTGCCAGCAGCCAGGGACAGAGCTATGGCTACACCTTC. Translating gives CASSQGQSYGYTF.

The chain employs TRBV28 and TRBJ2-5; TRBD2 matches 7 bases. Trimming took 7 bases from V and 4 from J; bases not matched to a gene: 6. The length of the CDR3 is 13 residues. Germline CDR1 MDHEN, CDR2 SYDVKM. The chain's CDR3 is CASTIGGRETQYF. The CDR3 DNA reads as TGTGCCAGCACGATAGGCGGGAGAGAGACCCAGTACTTC.

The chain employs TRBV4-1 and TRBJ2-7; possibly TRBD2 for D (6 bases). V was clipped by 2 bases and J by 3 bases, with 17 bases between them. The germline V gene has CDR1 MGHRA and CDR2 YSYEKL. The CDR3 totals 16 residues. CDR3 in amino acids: CASSQSGGGRHYEQYF. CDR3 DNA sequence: TGCGCCAGCAGCCAAAGTGGGGGAGGACGGCACTACGAGCAGTACTTC.

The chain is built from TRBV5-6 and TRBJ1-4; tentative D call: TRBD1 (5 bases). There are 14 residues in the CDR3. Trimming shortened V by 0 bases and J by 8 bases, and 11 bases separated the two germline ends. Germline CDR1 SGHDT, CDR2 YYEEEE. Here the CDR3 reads CASSLGGAGEKLFF. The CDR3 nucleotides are TGTGCCAGCAGCTTGGGAGGGGCCGGGGAAAAACTGTTTTTT.